The next 26 T cell receptor beta chains were all read from a single sample in a study of CD8 T cells in Susac syndrome. Random hexamers were used to reverse transcribe an amount of roughly 0.5 to 1 ug RNA. TCRdb re-analysed the immunoSEQ multiplex PCR reads in MiXCR, keeping a single row per CDR3 protein. The table has about 180,000 distinct CDR3 sequences, around 95% seen once. Sequencing was done on a sample of CD4+ T cells from PBMCs. These receptors were obtained from a human donor with multiple sclerosis.

V gene TRBV15 combines with J gene TRBJ1-1; TRBD1 agrees at 7 bases. With V trimmed by 5 bases and J by 8 bases, 14 bases remained unmatched. The germline gives CDR1 LNHNV, CDR2 YYDKDF (reference sequence). The CDR3 has 15 amino acids. CDR3 region: CATSPARGQVWEAFF. Written as DNA, the CDR3 is TGTGCCACCAGCCCGGCGAGGGGGCAAGTATGGGAAGCTTTCTTT.

The rearrangement uses TRBV30 and TRBJ2-3; 13 bases are a match to TRBD2. With 3 bases clipped from V and 4 bases from J, the junction kept 4 bases outside the gene matches. The germline V gene has CDR1 GTSNPN and CDR2 SVGIG (reference sequence). CDR3 size: 15 residues. The CDR3, as DNA: TGTGCCTGGAGCCGGACTAGCGGGGGCGCAGATACGCAGTATTTT. Protein: CAWSRTSGGADTQYF.

The sample holds a few counts of this clonotype. The genes are TRBV27 and TRBJ1-1; weak D call: TRBD1 (5 bases). Per germline, CDR1 MNHEY and CDR2 SMNVEV (reference sequence). The length of the CDR3 is 13 residues. V was clipped by 3 bases and J by 4 bases, with 9 bases between them. CDR3 residues: CASSFTGGTEAFF. CDR3 DNA sequence: TGTGCCAGCAGTTTCACGGGGGGCACTGAAGCTTTCTTT.

The CDR3 DNA reads as TGTGCCAGCTCACCACTGTCGGGGGAGACCCAGTACTTC. Amino acid sequence: CASSPLSGETQYF. V is TRBV18 and J is TRBJ2-5; a possible D gene is TRBD2 (5 bases). Trimming left V 1 base short and J 5 bases short, with 8 bases between. The germline CDR1 and CDR2 sequences are KGHSH and LQKENI. This CDR3 comprises 13 residues.

This clonotype has just one count. The rearrangement uses TRBV4-2 and TRBJ2-2; D uncertain. The CDR3 loop spans 15 amino acids. CDR1 and CDR2 (germline): LGHNA, YNFKEQ. Trimming took 1 base from V and 3 from J, leaving 9 bases between them. Written as DNA, the CDR3 is TGTGCCAGCAGCCAAGGGTTGGCGGACACCGGGGAGCTGTTTTTT. It codes for CASSQGLADTGELFF.

The rearrangement joins TRBV29-1 to TRBJ1-5; D remains ambiguous. Germline V gives CDR1 SQVTM, CDR2 ANQGSEA. V shed 4 bases and J shed 6 bases, with 16 bases lying between them. CDR3 length: 14 amino acids. CDR3: CSVVEGGVGQPQHF. The DNA of the CDR3 is TGCAGCGTTGTCGAGGGTGGCGTAGGTCAGCCCCAGCATTTT. Combining the CDR3 with reference TRBV29-1 and TRBJ1-5 gives the whole variable domain SAVISQKPSRDICQRGTSLTIQCQVDSQVTMMFWYRQQPGQSLTLIATANQGSEATYESGFVIDKFPISRPNLTFSTLTVSNMSPEDSSIYLCSVVEGGVGQPQHFGDGTRLSIL.

The chain employs TRBV7-9 and TRBJ1-5; perhaps TRBD1 as D (6 bases). Germline V CDR1 and CDR2: SEHNR, FQNEAQ (reference sequence). This CDR3 spans 14 amino acids. V dropped 1 base and J dropped 4 bases, with 8 bases sitting between them. The CDR3, as DNA: TGTGCCAGCAGCTTAGAGGGGGGTAATCAGCCCCAGCATTTT. Translated: CASSLEGGNQPQHF.

J is TRBJ2-7 and V is TRBV7-6; no reliable D call. CDR1 is SGHVS and CDR2 is FNYEAQ in the germline V gene. Trimming stripped 5 bases from V and 8 bases from J, with 10 bases between. This CDR3 comprises 11 residues. The CDR3: CASSPSTKQYF. CDR3 DNA: TGTGCCAGCAGCCCATCTACGAAGCAGTACTTC.

V and J are TRBV6-2 or TRBV6-3 and TRBJ1-3; D is ambiguous. V gave up 6 bases and J gave up 3 bases, with 6 bases separating them. The CDR3 is made up of 12 amino acids. Germline V gene sequence: CDR1 MNHEY, CDR2 SVGEGT. The CDR3 reads CASRGVGNTIYF. The CDR3 nucleotides read TGTGCCAGCAGAGGAGTTGGAAACACCATATATTTT.

The rearrangement uses TRBV29-1 and TRBJ1-5; 8 bases line up with TRBD1. CDR3 length: 14 residues. Germline assignment: CDR1 SQVTM and CDR2 ANQGSEA. Trimming cost V 7 bases and J 5 bases; bases outside gene matches: 10. The CDR3 here is CSAAMAGGDQPQHF. As DNA, the CDR3 is TGCAGCGCCGCTATGGCAGGGGGCGATCAGCCCCAGCATTTT.

The rearrangement links TRBV28 to TRBJ2-1, with TRBD2 matching 10 bases. Germline trimming cut 7 bases from V and 3 bases from J; bases unmatched to any gene: 6. The CDR3 is made up of 15 amino acids. Germline CDR1 is MDHEN and CDR2 is SYDVKM. The CDR3 sequence is CASMTSGLNYNEQFF. DNA for the CDR3: TGTGCCAGCATGACTAGCGGGCTCAACTACAATGAGCAGTTCTTC.

The genes are TRBV6-6 and TRBJ2-1; 10 nucleotides agree with TRBD2. Germline V gene sequence: CDR1 MNHNY, CDR2 SVGAGI (reference sequence). This CDR3 is built from 16 residues. The V segment lost 5 bases and the J segment 4 bases; nucleotides outside the gene matches: 8. The CDR3 loop reads CASSPSGGAAYNEQFF. The CDR3 DNA is TGTGCCAGCAGTCCCAGCGGGGGGGCCGCTTACAATGAGCAGTTCTTC.

This clonotype was seen once. The V gene is TRBV7-3, the J gene TRBJ2-3; 9 bases line up with TRBD1. CDR3 size: 15 residues. Unmatched junction bases numbered 8, after V lost 4 bases and J lost 6 bases. CDR1 is SGHTA and CDR2 is FQGTGA in the germline V gene. This CDR3 reads CASSSTGGGWDTQYF. For the CDR3, the DNA is TGTGCCAGCAGCTCTACAGGGGGCGGTTGGGATACGCAGTATTTT.

CDR3 region: CASSYGQGTGEQYF. CDR3 DNA: TGTGCCAGCAGTTACGGGCAGGGCACTGGCGAGCAGTACTTC. The chain combines TRBV6-6 with TRBJ2-7, with a tentative D call TRBD1 (5 bases). CDR3 length: 14 amino acids. V was shortened by 2 bases and J by 6 bases, with 14 bases between the two germline ends. Germline V gene lookup returns CDR1 MNHNY and CDR2 SVGAGI (reference sequence).

The rearrangement joins TRBV2 to TRBJ1-1, with D perhaps TRBD1 (6 bases). The germline gives CDR1 SNHLY, CDR2 FYNNEI. Trimming pared 6 bases from V and 0 bases from J, leaving 11 bases between. The CDR3 contains 14 residues. CDR3 residues: CASSGGWMNTEAFF. CDR3 DNA: TGTGCCAGCAGCGGGGGCTGGATGAACACTGAAGCTTTCTTT.

The chain links TRBV30 to TRBJ2-1, with TRBD1 identical over 8 bases. Trimming at V came to 1 base and at J to 4 bases, leaving 6 bases not matched to a gene. The CDR3 runs to 15 residues. Germline V gene lookup returns CDR1 GTSNPN and CDR2 SVGIG (reference sequence). CDR3 in DNA: TGTGCCTGGAGTGAGGGACAGGCCTATTACAATGAGCAGTTCTTC. This sequence encodes CAWSEGQAYYNEQFF.

In its sample, this clonotype was seen once. This chain joins TRBV5-1 and TRBJ2-1, with 9 positions matching TRBD1. V gave up 1 base and J gave up 4 bases; unmatched junction bases: 3. This CDR3 is built from 15 residues. Germline V gene sequence: CDR1 SGHRS, CDR2 YFSETQ. The CDR3 region has the DNA TGCGCCAGCAGCTTGAACAGGGGGCCTTACAATGAGCAGTTCTTC. It is translated as CASSLNRGPYNEQFF.

The chain is built from TRBV27 and TRBJ1-2; D possibly corresponds to TRBD1 (5 bases). CDR3 length equals 15 residues. The germline V and J ends were trimmed by 8 bases and 3 bases, with 19 bases remaining between them. CDR1 is MNHEY, CDR2 SMNVEV, per germline (reference sequence). The DNA of the CDR3 is TGTGCCAGCGCGAGAAGAGGGGCTGGGGACTATGGCTACACCTTC. This encodes CASARRGAGDYGYTF.

The rearrangement joins TRBV20-1 to TRBJ1-1; 8 bases map to TRBD1. The CDR3 is 13 amino acids. The V gene's germline CDR1 is DFQATT and CDR2 SNEGSKA (reference sequence). Trimming cost V 4 bases and J 3 bases; bases outside gene matches: 4. CDR3 region: CSATQGADTEAFF. CDR3 nucleotide sequence: TGCAGTGCTACTCAGGGGGCCGACACTGAAGCTTTCTTT.

The V call is TRBV5-1, the J call TRBJ2-1, with 10 bases lining up with TRBD1. The V gene end was trimmed by 3 bases and the J gene end by 5 bases; junction bases not matched to a gene: 11. This CDR3 comprises 17 residues. Germline assignment: CDR1 SGHRS and CDR2 YFSETQ. CDR3 sequence (DNA): TGCGCCAGCAGCTCTAATCCCCCGGGACAGGGGCACAATGAGCAGTTCTTC. Amino acids: CASSSNPPGQGHNEQFF.

The genes are TRBV29-1 and TRBJ1-2; D remains unclear. There are 11 residues in the CDR3. V was clipped by 0 bases and J by 13 bases, with 12 bases between them. Germline assignment: CDR1 SQVTM and CDR2 ANQGSEA. DNA of the CDR3: TGCAGCGTTGAAGACACCCCCTCGACCACCTTC. Residues: CSVEDTPSTTF.

This clonotype was counted a single time. CDR3 in amino acids: CASRRDWKNTEAFF. The CDR3 coding sequence is TGTGCCAGCAGACGTGATTGGAAAAACACTGAAGCTTTCTTT. V gene TRBV6-6 combines with J gene TRBJ1-1; D call uncertain. This CDR3 spans 14 amino acids. Germline CDR1 MNHNY, CDR2 SVGAGI (reference sequence). V lost 6 bases and J 2 bases, leaving 13 bases between the germline ends.

The chain combines TRBV28 with TRBJ2-7; no definite D call. V lost 3 bases, J lost 3 bases, and 18 bases lay in between. This CDR3 region has 16 residues. The germline V gene has CDR1 MDHEN and CDR2 SYDVKM. CDR3 nucleotides: TGTGCCAGCAGTTTGGTAGGAATAGAACTACGCTACGAGCAGTACTTC. Translation: CASSLVGIELRYEQYF. The entire variable domain, with the rest obtained from reference TRBV28 and TRBJ2-7, is as follows: DVKVTQSSRYLVKRTGEKVFLECVQDMDHENMFWYRQDPGLGLRLIYFSYDVKMKEKGDIPEGYSVSREKKERFSLILESASTNQTSMYLCASSLVGIELRYEQYFGPGTRLTVT.

This rearrangement joins TRBV30 to TRBJ2-5; TRBD1 matches at 10 bases. CDR1 is GTSNPN and CDR2 is SVGIG in the germline V gene (reference sequence). V was clipped by 3 bases and J by 1 base; unmatched bases: 5. The CDR3 is 15 residues long. The DNA of the CDR3 is TGTGCCTGGAGGCCGGGACAGGGGTCCCAAGAGACCCAGTACTTC. It specifies CAWRPGQGSQETQYF.

This clonotype has a handful of counts. The chain carries TRBV7-2 and TRBJ2-7; D is perhaps TRBD1 (5 bases). CDR1 SGHTA and CDR2 FQGNSA come from the germline V gene. This CDR3 is 12 amino acids long. V lost 5 bases and J lost 2, with 7 bases in between. In nucleotides, the CDR3 is TGTGCCAGCAGCCAGGGTGCCTACGAGCAGTACTTC. It specifies CASSQGAYEQYF.

The chain has TRBV5-1 and TRBJ2-7, with 9 nucleotides matching TRBD1. Unmatched junction bases numbered 8, after V lost 0 bases and J lost 4 bases. This CDR3 contains 16 residues. CDR1 is SGHRS, CDR2 YFSETQ, per germline. The CDR3 loop is CASSLGYWDREYEQYF. As DNA, the CDR3 is TGCGCCAGCAGCTTGGGGTATTGGGACAGGGAGTACGAGCAGTACTTC.